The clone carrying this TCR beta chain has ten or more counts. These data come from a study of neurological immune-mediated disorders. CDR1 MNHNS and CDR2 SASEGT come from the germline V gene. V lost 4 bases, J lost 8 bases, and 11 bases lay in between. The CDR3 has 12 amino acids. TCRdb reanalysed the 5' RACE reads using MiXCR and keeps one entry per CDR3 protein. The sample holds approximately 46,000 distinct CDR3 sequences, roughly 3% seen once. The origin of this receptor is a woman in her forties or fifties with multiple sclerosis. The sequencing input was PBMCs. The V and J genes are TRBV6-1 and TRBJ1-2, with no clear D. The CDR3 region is CASSGLIMGYTF. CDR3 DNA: TGTGCCAGCAGTGGATTAATTATGGGCTACACCTTC.